The 14 T cell receptor beta chains listed next were all sequenced from one sample in a study of early T cells in non-severe SARS-CoV-2 infection. TCRdb fed the 5' RACE reads into MiXCR, producing one record per CDR3 protein. The table shows more than 55,000 distinct CDR3 sequences, with approximately 12% occurring only once. The sequenced sample was whole blood. Source of these receptors: an adult who was a healthcare worker with PCR-confirmed SARS-CoV-2 infection or an uninfected control (not recorded which).

In its sample, this clonotype was seen many times. V is TRBV20-1 and J is TRBJ2-7; 7 nucleotides agree with TRBD1. Germline CDR1 DFQATT, CDR2 SNEGSKA (reference sequence). The CDR3 consists of 15 residues. V shed 4 bases and J 0 bases; nucleotides not matched to a gene: 9. Written as DNA, the CDR3 is TGCAGTGCTACCACCCCGGACAGGCGCTCCTACGAGCAGTACTTC. It translates to CSATTPDRRSYEQYF.

About this clonotype: A much larger clone differs by one base, so this may be a read error. This chain uses TRBV12-3 or TRBV12-4 with TRBJ1-1; D perhaps matches TRBD1 (5 bases). The CDR3 totals 11 residues. The CDR3, as DNA: TGTGCCAGCTTCCGGGGCACTGAAGCTGTCTTT. This encodes CASFRGTEAVF.

This clonotype was counted a few times. The V and J genes are TRBV27 and TRBJ2-7; tentative D call: TRBD2 (5 bases). Germline V gives CDR1 MNHEY, CDR2 SMNVEV (reference sequence). Between the trimmed V and J ends, which lost 8 bases and 4 bases, there was a span of 15 bases. The CDR3 has 13 residues. The CDR3 DNA sequence: TGTGCCAGCTCCAGGACGGAGGATTACGAGCAGTACTTC. This sequence encodes CASSRTEDYEQYF.

The table lists this clonotype with many counts. V gene TRBV28 combines with J gene TRBJ2-7; perhaps TRBD1 as D (5 bases). Looked up from germline, CDR1 is MDHEN and CDR2 is SYDVKM. V lost 8 bases and J 5 bases, leaving 13 bases between the germline ends. The CDR3 spans 12 residues. The CDR3 region has the DNA TGTGCCAGCTCAGGGCTTACCGACGAGCAGTACTTC. Translated: CASSGLTDEQYF.

This clonotype was counted between two and nine times. This rearrangement joins TRBV5-5 to TRBJ2-1, with 9 bases matching TRBD1. Germline CDR1 reads SGHKS; CDR2 reads YYEKEE (reference sequence). V dropped 4 bases and J dropped 6; count of bases not matched to a gene: 2. The CDR3 runs to 13 residues. DNA for the CDR3: TGTGCCAGCAGCATGGGACAGGGCAATGAGCAGTTCTTC. The encoded protein is CASSMGQGNEQFF.

Only a few counts were recorded for this clonotype. V is TRBV5-1 and J is TRBJ2-5, with unresolved D. Trimming took 0 bases from V and 5 from J, leaving 11 bases between them. This CDR3 region has 14 residues. CDR1 is SGHRS and CDR2 is YFSETQ in the germline V gene. CDR3 loop: CASSLGDASETQYF. The CDR3 DNA is TGCGCCAGCAGCTTGGGCGACGCGAGCGAGACCCAGTACTTC.

This clonotype was counted many times. This chain uses TRBV27 with TRBJ2-3, with 7 nucleotides matching TRBD1. V lost 7 bases to trimming and J lost 6 bases; unmatched junction nucleotides: 13. The CDR3 extends over 15 amino acids. Germline CDR1 reads MNHEY; CDR2 reads SMNVEV (reference sequence). In nucleotides, the CDR3 is TGTGCCAGCAACCGGGACAGCCGGGTTCTGGATACGCAGTATTTT. As protein: CASNRDSRVLDTQYF.

This clonotype has a count of ten or more. The chain uses TRBV20-1 and TRBJ2-1; no definite D call. The CDR3 consists of 13 residues. Trimming removed 6 bases from V and 9 bases from J, with 18 bases in between. The germline V gene encodes CDR1 DFQATT and CDR2 SNEGSKA (reference sequence). DNA for the CDR3: TGCAGTGCAAACGACCGATTTCTGGGTGAGCAGTTCTTC. It encodes CSANDRFLGEQFF.

This clonotype has at least ten counts. The rearrangement joins TRBV5-1 to TRBJ2-5; 8 bases align to TRBD1. The ends lost 0 bases at V and 5 bases at J; junction bases unmatched: 9. CDR3 size: 16 residues. Per germline, CDR1 SGHRS and CDR2 YFSETQ. This CDR3 is CASSLAPGGARETQYF. For the CDR3, the DNA is TGCGCCAGCAGCTTGGCTCCAGGGGGCGCCCGGGAGACCCAGTACTTC.

This clonotype was found many times. The chain's CDR3 is CASSEVQGDTEAFF. The DNA for the CDR3 is TGTGCCAGCAGCGAAGTACAGGGGGACACTGAAGCTTTCTTT. The chain recombines TRBV7-9 with TRBJ1-1; 8 bases fit TRBD1. This CDR3 is built from 14 residues. Per germline, CDR1 SEHNR and CDR2 FQNEAQ (reference sequence). Trimming cost V 5 bases and J 3 bases; bases outside gene matches: 5.

The chain joins TRBV7-9 to TRBJ1-1; D might be TRBD1 (5 bases). Germline values: CDR1 SEHNR, CDR2 FQNEAQ (reference sequence). V was pared by 1 base and J by 1 base, with 7 bases between. CDR3 size: 14 residues. CDR3 in amino acids: CASSLGTSNTEAFF. The DNA of the CDR3 is TGTGCCAGCAGCTTAGGGACATCGAACACTGAAGCTTTCTTT.

The rearrangement uses TRBV28 and TRBJ2-6; tentatively, D is TRBD1 (5 bases). Trimming pared 6 bases from V and 10 bases from J, leaving 13 bases between. This CDR3 region has 13 residues. Germline V gene sequence: CDR1 MDHEN, CDR2 SYDVKM. The CDR3 nucleotides are TGTGCCAGCAGGTCGGACAAAGGGAACGTCCTGACTTTC. It is translated as CASRSDKGNVLTF.

This clonotype was observed at least ten times. The chain's CDR3 is CASLRGTFNSPLHF. The CDR3 DNA reads TGTGCCAGCCTCCGAGGGACGTTCAATTCACCCCTCCACTTT. This chain links TRBV6-1 with TRBJ1-6; D perhaps matches TRBD1 (5 bases). Between the trimmed V and J ends, which lost 8 bases and 7 bases, there was a span of 15 bases. Germline loops: CDR1 MNHNS, CDR2 SASEGT. The length of the CDR3 is 14 residues.

The chain couples TRBV18 to TRBJ1-1; 8 nucleotides line up with TRBD1. V shed 5 bases and J 6 bases; nucleotides not matched to a gene: 14. Germline-derived CDR1 and CDR2 are KGHSH and LQKENI. There are 16 residues in the CDR3. CDR3 sequence: CASSSAGQASVSEAFF. As DNA, the CDR3 is TGTGCCAGCTCATCCGCGGGACAGGCTTCGGTCTCTGAAGCTTTCTTT.